The present TCR beta chain was sequenced within a study of T cell responses to AZD1222 COVID-19 vaccine. Study-wide points: Most donors were white British and more were female, and clonal diversity was possibly underestimated.

The CDR3 has 17 amino acids. J lost 3 bases, V lost 2 bases, and 8 bases had no gene match. Germline lookup yields CDR1 SGHRS and CDR2 YFSETQ. Sequenced by immunoSEQ multiplex PCR; TCRdb stores in-frame clones only, minus some. The sample lists around 80,000 clones, roughly 82% occurring once. Comments on this clone: Its target is not known.

This receptor was identified in an adult in good health. The sample was peripheral blood, taken on day 0 of AZD1222 vaccination. The chain links TRBV5-1 to TRBJ2-5, with 12 bases fitting TRBD2. This chain's CDR3 is CASSLTTSGSGKETQYF. As DNA, the CDR3 is TGCGCCAGCAGCTTAACGACTAGCGGGAGTGGGAAAGAGACCCAGTACTTC.